This TCR beta chain was identified in a study of cytomegalovirus exposure and HLA in healthy donors. Study-level points and caveats: Prior analysis indicated that the majority of TCR beta V segments exhibited productivity approximately 90% or approximately 30% of the time.

As to this clone: As yet, its antigen is unknown.

Deletions cut 4 bases from V and 0 bases from J, with 17 bases between. Germline V lookup: CDR1 SGHDT, CDR2 YYEEEE. This CDR3 comprises 17 residues. The study ran its PCR with 60 Vbeta and 13 Jbeta primers. The protocol was immunoSEQ multiplex PCR, while the TCRdb copy is restricted to in-frame clones and leaves out a portion. The top ten hold about 2.7% of the sample, which has under 150,000 clones, under 90% seen once. Sequenced input: PBMCs. The receptor comes from a woman aged 18-29 years in good health and CMV-seronegative. The rearrangement uses TRBV5-6 and TRBJ1-5; perhaps TRBD1 as D (5 bases). CDR3 sequence: CASSLTSTASSNQPQHF. The CDR3 nucleotides are TGTGCCAGCAGCCTTACTTCGACAGCGTCTAGCAATCAGCCCCAGCATTTT.